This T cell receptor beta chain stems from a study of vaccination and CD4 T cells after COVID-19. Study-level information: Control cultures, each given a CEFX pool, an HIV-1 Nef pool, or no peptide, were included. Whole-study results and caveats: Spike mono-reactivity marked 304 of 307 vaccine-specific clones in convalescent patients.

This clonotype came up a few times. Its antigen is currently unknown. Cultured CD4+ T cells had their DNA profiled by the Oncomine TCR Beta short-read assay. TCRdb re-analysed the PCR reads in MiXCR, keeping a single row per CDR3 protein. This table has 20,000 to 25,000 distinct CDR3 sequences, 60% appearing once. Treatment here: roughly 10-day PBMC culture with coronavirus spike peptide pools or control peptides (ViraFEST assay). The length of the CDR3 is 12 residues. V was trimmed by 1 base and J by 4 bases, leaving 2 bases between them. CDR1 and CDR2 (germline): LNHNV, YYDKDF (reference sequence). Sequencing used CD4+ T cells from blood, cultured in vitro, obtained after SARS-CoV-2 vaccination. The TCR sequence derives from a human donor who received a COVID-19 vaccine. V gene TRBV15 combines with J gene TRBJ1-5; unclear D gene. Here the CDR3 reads CATSRVNQPQHF. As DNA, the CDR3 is TGTGCCACCAGCAGAGTTAATCAGCCCCAGCATTTT.